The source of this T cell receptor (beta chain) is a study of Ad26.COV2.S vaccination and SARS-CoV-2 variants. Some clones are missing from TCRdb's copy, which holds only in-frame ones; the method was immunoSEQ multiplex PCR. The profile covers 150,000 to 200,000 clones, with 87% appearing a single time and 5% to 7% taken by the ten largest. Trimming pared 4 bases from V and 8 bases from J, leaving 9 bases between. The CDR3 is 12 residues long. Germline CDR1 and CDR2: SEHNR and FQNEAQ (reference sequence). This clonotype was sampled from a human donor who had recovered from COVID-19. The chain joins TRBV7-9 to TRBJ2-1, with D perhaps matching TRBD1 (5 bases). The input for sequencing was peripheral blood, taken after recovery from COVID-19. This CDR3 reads CASSSQGHEQFF. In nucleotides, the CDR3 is TGTGCCAGCAGCTCTCAGGGCCATGAGCAGTTCTTC.